The 11 T cell receptor beta chains presented below share a single source sample, sequenced in a study of cytomegalovirus exposure and HLA in healthy donors. PCR employed 60 Vbeta and 13 Jbeta primers. Produced via immunoSEQ multiplex PCR; TCRdb's table is partial and in-frame only. The sample consists of about 260,000 clones, around two thirds of them appearing once. Sequencing was done on a sample of PBMCs. The receptor set was obtained from a female donor in good health and CMV-seronegative.

The chain is built from TRBV6-5 and TRBJ2-7, with unresolved D. The CDR3 is made up of 14 amino acids. CDR1 MNHEY and CDR2 SVGAGI come from the germline V gene. V shed 2 bases and J shed 2 bases, with 10 bases lying between them. This CDR3 reads CASSYNAETYEQYF. DNA for the CDR3: TGTGCCAGCAGTTACAACGCAGAAACCTACGAGCAGTACTTC.

J is TRBJ2-7 and V is TRBV14; 7 nucleotides line up with TRBD2. There are 15 residues in the CDR3. Germline CDR1 and CDR2: SGHDN and FVKESK. The J segment lost 7 bases and the V segment lost 5 bases, leaving 14 bases of the junction unmatched. The CDR3 nucleotides are TGTGCCAGCAGCGCCTTTACCACACTAGCGTCGGAGCAGTACTTC. Translating it yields CASSAFTTLASEQYF.

The chain combines TRBV21-1 with TRBJ1-6. TRBV21-1 is a pseudogene segment. This CDR3 spans 17 amino acids. CDR3 protein: CASSNSAQRVYNSPLHF. The DNA of the CDR3 is TGTGCCAGCAGCAATAGCGCTCAAAGGGTCTATAATTCACCCCTCCACTTT.

V usage is TRBV7-9 and J usage is TRBJ1-3; 7 bases are a match to TRBD1. V shed 3 bases, J shed 3 bases, and the junction held 2 bases outside the gene matches. CDR1 SEHNR and CDR2 FQNEAQ come from the germline V gene (reference sequence). The CDR3 consists of 14 residues. CDR3 residues: CASSFTGVGNTIYF. The CDR3 nucleotides read TGTGCCAGCAGCTTCACAGGGGTTGGAAACACCATATATTTT.

Only one count was recorded for this clone. Other nucleotide sequences from this sample produce the same CDR3. V usage is TRBV7-9 and J usage is TRBJ1-1; the match to TRBD1 covers 8 bases. Germline V gene data show CDR1 as SEHNR and CDR2 as FQNEAQ (reference sequence). The CDR3 consists of 14 residues. V gave up 3 bases and J gave up 5 bases; unmatched junction bases: 5. In DNA, the CDR3 is TGTGCCAGCAGCTTGGACAGGGCGAAGACTGAAGCTTTCTTT. Its translation: CASSLDRAKTEAFF. Drawing the rest from reference TRBV7-9 and TRBJ1-1, the complete variable domain is DTGVSQNPRHKITKRGQNVTFRCDPISEHNRLYWYRQTLGQGPEFLTYFQNEAQLEKSRLLSDRFSAERPKGSFSTLEIQRTEQGDSAMYLCASSLDRAKTEAFFGQGTRLTVV.

This chain uses TRBV6-6 with TRBJ1-4; D is uncertain. The CDR3 covers 14 residues. The germline gives CDR1 MNHNY, CDR2 SVGAGI (reference sequence). Trimming took 6 bases from V and 0 from J, leaving 8 bases between them. The CDR3 sequence is CASRRGATNEKLFF. In nucleotides, the CDR3 is TGTGCCAGCAGGCGAGGTGCAACTAATGAAAAACTGTTTTTT.

The chain joins TRBV9 to TRBJ2-7; 7 bases agree with TRBD1. V was pared by 4 bases and J by 6 bases, with 4 bases of the junction left unmatched. Germline lookup yields CDR1 SGDLS and CDR2 YYNGEE. The CDR3 runs to 12 residues. CDR3 DNA: TGTGCCAGCAGCACAACAGGGGTCGAGCAGTACTTC. Residues: CASSTTGVEQYF. The entire variable domain, with the rest obtained from reference TRBV9 and TRBJ2-7, is as follows: DSGVTQTPKHLITATGQRVTLRCSPRSGDLSVYWYQQSLDQGLQFLIQYYNGEERAKGNILERFSAQQFPDLHSELNLSSLELGDSALYFCASSTTGVEQYFGPGTRLTVT.

The chain is built from TRBV28 and TRBJ2-7; possibly TRBD1 for D (6 bases). Deletions cut 2 bases from V and 6 bases from J, with 11 bases between. The CDR3 consists of 13 residues. The germline V gene has CDR1 MDHEN and CDR2 SYDVKM. The CDR3 spells CASSLHRVGEQYF. Here the CDR3 DNA reads TGTGCCAGCAGTTTACACAGGGTAGGCGAGCAGTACTTC.

The genes are TRBV7-9 and TRBJ1-4; no clear D. Per germline, CDR1 SEHNR and CDR2 FQNEAQ (reference sequence). The CDR3 is made up of 13 amino acids. The V gene lost 6 bases and the J gene lost 4 bases, with 9 bases spanning the gap. The CDR3, as DNA: TGTGCCAGCAGGCGGGGATATAATGAAAAACTGTTTTTT. It encodes CASRRGYNEKLFF. Variable domain in full (rest from reference TRBV7-9 and TRBJ1-4): DTGVSQNPRHKITKRGQNVTFRCDPISEHNRLYWYRQTLGQGPEFLTYFQNEAQLEKSRLLSDRFSAERPKGSFSTLEIQRTEQGDSAMYLCASRRGYNEKLFFGSGTQLSVL.

About this clone itself: At one end, the junction sequence differs from germline, possibly due to a read error. This sample includes further DNA sequences coding for the same CDR3. This chain uses TRBV2 with TRBJ1-3, with D uncertain. This CDR3 comprises 13 residues. Germline values: CDR1 SNHLY, CDR2 FYNNEI. Here the CDR3 DNA reads TGCGCCAGCAGTATTCTGGTAGTTGACACCATATATTTT. Its translation is CASSILVVDTIYF.

The genes are TRBV15 and TRBJ2-5; D might be TRBD2 (5 bases). Germline lookup yields CDR1 LNHNV and CDR2 YYDKDF (reference sequence). Trimming left V 0 bases short and J 4 bases short, with 12 bases between. This CDR3 has 15 amino acids. The CDR3 DNA follows: TGTGCCACCAGCAGAGATAACACTAGTCCAGAGACCCAGTACTTC. Translation: CATSRDNTSPETQYF. The full variable domain, its missing parts supplied by reference TRBV15 and TRBJ2-5, is DAMVIQNPRYQVTQFGKPVTLSCSQTLNHNVMYWYQQKSSQAPKLLFHYYDKDFNNEADTPDNFQSRRPNTSFCFLDIRSPGLGDTAMYLCATSRDNTSPETQYFGPGTRLLVL.